Below are 20 T cell receptor beta chains sequenced from a single sample in a study of cytomegalovirus exposure and HLA in healthy donors. PCR amplification relied on 60 Vbeta primers (plus 13 Jbeta primers). Here immunoSEQ multiplex PCR was the method, and the copy in TCRdb shows in-frame clones only, minus some. The table has over 150,000 clones, about 81% seen once; the top ten hold about 2.2%. The sample taken for sequencing was PBMCs. The receptors were gathered from a woman in her twenties or thirties in good health and CMV-seronegative.

The chain joins TRBV2 to TRBJ2-3; D remains unclear. From germline, CDR1 is SNHLY and CDR2 FYNNEI. The CDR3 spans 15 residues. Trimming pared 2 bases from V and 0 bases from J, leaving 9 bases between. The CDR3 here is CASSELQASTDTQYF. The CDR3 coding sequence is TGTGCCAGCAGTGAACTTCAGGCCAGCACAGATACGCAGTATTTT.

This clone was seen a handful of times. V is TRBV11-2 and J is TRBJ2-7; 7 nucleotides agree with TRBD1. Trimming at V came to 1 base and at J to 3 bases, leaving 6 bases not matched to a gene. The V gene's germline CDR1 is SGHAT and CDR2 FQNNGV. The CDR3 is 15 amino acids. For the CDR3, the DNA is TGTGCCAGCAGCTTAGCTCCGGGACAGATCTACGAGCAGTACTTC. Its protein is CASSLAPGQIYEQYF.

This clone was found a few times. The J gene is TRBJ2-7, the V gene TRBV7-6; 8 bases align to TRBD1. J was trimmed by 2 bases and V by 5 bases; bases with no gene match: 11. The CDR3 runs to 16 residues. Germline V gene sequence: CDR1 SGHVS, CDR2 FNYEAQ. For the CDR3, the DNA is TGTGCCAGCAGCCCCAGGCCGACAGGGGAGGCCTACGAGCAGTACTTC. It yields the protein CASSPRPTGEAYEQYF.

In its sample, this clone was seen a few times. The chain joins TRBV5-1 to TRBJ2-7; tentative D call: TRBD1 (5 bases). Germline V gene sequence: CDR1 SGHRS, CDR2 YFSETQ. V was clipped by 0 bases and J by 2 bases, with 12 bases between them. The CDR3 loop spans 15 amino acids. CDR3 DNA: TGCGCCAGCAGCTTGGACCCCCAGGGAACCTACGAGCAGTACTTC. Protein product: CASSLDPQGTYEQYF.

The V call is TRBV5-1, the J call TRBJ2-3; D not certain. This CDR3 has 13 amino acids. Germline CDR1 reads SGHRS; CDR2 reads YFSETQ. Trimming shortened V by 4 bases and J by 2 bases, and 8 bases separated the two germline ends. Here the CDR3 reads CASSAHDTDTQYF. For the CDR3, the DNA is TGCGCCAGCAGCGCACACGACACAGATACGCAGTATTTT.

Details on this clone: A junction boundary mismatches the germline segment, possibly from a read error. This chain links TRBV5-1 with TRBJ2-3; 16 nucleotides agree with TRBD2. The CDR3 extends over 17 amino acids. The germline gives CDR1 SGHRS, CDR2 YFSETQ. CDR3 amino acids: CVSSSGTSGGAGDTQYF. The CDR3 DNA sequence: TGCGTCAGCAGCTCCGGGACTAGCGGGGGGGCCGGAGATACGCAGTATTTT.

This clone turned up a few times. The rearrangement joins TRBV6-5 to TRBJ2-3, with 9 positions matching TRBD1. CDR1 MNHEY and CDR2 SVGAGI come from the germline V gene. Unmatched junction bases numbered 5, after V lost 6 bases and J lost 4 bases. CDR3 length: 14 residues. CDR3 sequence reads: CASSTTGGSDTQYF. CDR3 nucleotide sequence: TGTGCCAGCAGCACGACAGGGGGGTCAGATACGCAGTATTTT.

The chain employs TRBV28 and TRBJ1-5, with D uncertain. V was trimmed by 4 bases and J by 3 bases, leaving 13 bases between them. The CDR3 has 15 amino acids. Germline V gene lookup returns CDR1 MDHEN and CDR2 SYDVKM. CDR3 nucleotide sequence: TGTGCCAGCAGTTCTGCTTACACCTCCAATCAGCCCCAGCATTTT. Translation gives CASSSAYTSNQPQHF. The full variable domain, in which reference TRBV28 and TRBJ1-5 provide the parts outside the CDR3, is DVKVTQSSRYLVKRTGEKVFLECVQDMDHENMFWYRQDPGLGLRLIYFSYDVKMKEKGDIPEGYSVSREKKERFSLILESASTNQTSMYLCASSSAYTSNQPQHFGDGTRLSIL.

This chain links TRBV15 with TRBJ2-2; D might be TRBD1 (5 bases). The CDR3 has 14 amino acids. V gave up 3 bases and J gave up 7 bases, with 12 bases separating them. Germline lookup yields CDR1 LNHNV and CDR2 YYDKDF (reference sequence). In nucleotides, the CDR3 is TGTGCCACCAGCAGGGCAGGGTATGGCGGGGAGCTGTTTTTT. Its protein product is CATSRAGYGGELFF.

V usage is TRBV28 and J usage is TRBJ2-5, with 7 bases that match TRBD2. The germline V gene has CDR1 MDHEN and CDR2 SYDVKM. The CDR3 spans 15 residues. Trimming cost V 4 bases and J 4 bases; bases outside gene matches: 9. The CDR3 region has the DNA TGTGCCAGCAGTTGGTCTAGCGGTGTTCCAGAGACCCAGTACTTC. Encoded protein: CASSWSSGVPETQYF.

This chain connects TRBV19 to TRBJ1-2; 10 positions match TRBD1. The V gene's germline CDR1 is LNHDA and CDR2 SQIVND (reference sequence). V lost 2 bases, J lost 6 bases, and 12 bases stayed unmatched. The CDR3 contains 17 residues. The chain's CDR3 is CASSILLTGGVGHGYTF. The CDR3 bases are TGTGCCAGTAGTATACTTCTGACAGGGGGCGTTGGGCATGGCTACACCTTC.

This sequence joins TRBV5-1 and TRBJ2-3; D perhaps matches TRBD1 (6 bases). The germline CDR1 and CDR2 sequences are SGHRS and YFSETQ. The CDR3 extends over 15 amino acids. Trimming stripped 2 bases from V and 3 bases from J, with 13 bases between. The CDR3 sequence: CASSLTTGITDTQYF. In nucleotides, the CDR3 is TGCGCCAGCAGCTTAACAACAGGGATAACAGATACGCAGTATTTT.

This clone has only one observation. The chain couples TRBV4-1 to TRBJ1-3; D remains ambiguous. Germline V gene lookup returns CDR1 MGHRA and CDR2 YSYEKL. V lost 4 bases to trimming and J lost 0 bases, with 16 bases between them. The CDR3 loop spans 17 amino acids. For the CDR3, the DNA is TGCGCCAGCAGCCGAGAGGGAGATACCTACTCTGGAAACACCATATATTTT. This codes for CASSREGDTYSGNTIYF.

This clone was counted once. The rearrangement links TRBV5-6 to TRBJ2-7; no clear D. The germline CDR1 and CDR2 sequences are SGHDT and YYEEEE. The CDR3 loop spans 16 amino acids. The V end lost 1 base, the J end lost 1 base, and 15 bases lay between the germline ends. The DNA for the CDR3 is TGTGCCAGCAGCTTGTTCTATAAACGACAATCCTACGAGCAGTACTTC. This sequence encodes CASSLFYKRQSYEQYF.

The chain carries TRBV19 and TRBJ2-7, with D perhaps matching TRBD1 (5 bases). CDR1 is LNHDA, CDR2 SQIVND, per germline (reference sequence). V was clipped by 9 bases and J by 1 base, with 16 bases between them. The CDR3 covers 14 residues. For the CDR3, the DNA is TGTGCCAGCACCGAGCAAGGGGATTCCTACGAGCAGTACTTC. The encoded protein is CASTEQGDSYEQYF.

The chain is built from TRBV2 and TRBJ1-6, with TRBD1 identical over 7 bases. V lost 2 bases, J lost 10 bases, and 8 bases stayed unmatched. The germline CDR1 and CDR2 sequences are SNHLY and FYNNEI. The CDR3 loop spans 15 amino acids. The CDR3: CASSENAGGFSPLHF. DNA for the CDR3: TGTGCCAGCAGTGAAAATGCAGGGGGGTTCTCACCCCTCCACTTT.

The genes are TRBV7-6 and TRBJ2-3, with D maybe TRBD2 (5 bases). The V end was cut by 5 bases, the J end by 2 bases, with 11 bases between. Germline lookup yields CDR1 SGHVS and CDR2 FNYEAQ. CDR3 size: 14 residues. Here the CDR3 DNA reads TGTGCCAGCAGCACTAGTAGCTCCACAGATACGCAGTATTTT. Translation gives CASSTSSSTDTQYF. Combining the CDR3 with reference TRBV7-6 and TRBJ2-3 gives the whole variable domain GAGVSQSPRYKVTKRGQDVALRCDPISGHVSLYWYRQALGQGPEFLTYFNYEAQQDKSGLPNDRFSAERPEGSISTLTIQRTEQRDSAMYRCASSTSSSTDTQYFGPGTRLTVL.

The V call is TRBV5-1, the J call TRBJ1-1; unclear D gene. Germline CDR1 and CDR2: SGHRS and YFSETQ. The V gene lost 4 bases and the J gene lost 1 base, with 8 bases spanning the gap. CDR3 length: 13 residues. CDR3 nucleotide sequence: TGCGCCAGCAGCATCCTAAAGAACACTGAAGCTTTCTTT. It is translated as CASSILKNTEAFF.

This chain links TRBV5-6 with TRBJ2-6; D might be TRBD1 (5 bases). In germline, CDR1 is SGHDT, CDR2 YYEEEE. The ends were cut back, 5 bases at V and 0 bases at J, with 15 bases in the middle. The CDR3 is made up of 17 amino acids. CDR3 sequence (DNA): TGTGCCAGCAGACCCAGGGTTACAAGCTCTGGGGCCAACGTCCTGACTTTC. Translated: CASRPRVTSSGANVLTF. The full variable domain, its missing parts supplied by reference TRBV5-6 and TRBJ2-6, is DAGVTQSPTHLIKTRGQQVTLRCSPKSGHDTVSWYQQALGQGPQFIFQYYEEEERQRGNFPDRFSGHQFPNYSSELNVNALLLGDSALYLCASRPRVTSSGANVLTFGAGSRLTVL.

This sequence joins TRBV21-1 and TRBJ1-1. TRBV21-1 represents a pseudogene. The CDR3 consists of 16 residues. CDR3 nucleotide sequence: TGTGCCAGCAGCAAAGCGGGCACAGGGAGGGACACTGAAGCTTTCTTT. This gives the protein CASSKAGTGRDTEAFF.